This section outlines one T cell receptor beta chain sequence together with its context. The antigen remains undetermined. Profiled with immunoSEQ multiplex PCR; TCRdb holds only in-frame clones, not every one. The sample has tens of thousands of clones, around 80% seen once. These data originate in a study of OX40 agonist ivuxolimab in advanced cancers. Findings of the study overall: No determination was made of the antigen specificity of the expanded peripheral T cells.

Germline CDR1 SNHLY, CDR2 FYNNEI. V was shortened by 1 base and J by 2 bases, with 2 bases between the two germline ends. This CDR3 has 12 residues. This material consisted of CD4+ or CD8+ T cells sorted from blood, taken in a trial of the OX40 agonist ivuxolimab. This TCR derives from an adult with an advanced solid tumor such as melanoma, head and neck, liver or kidney cancer. The chain is built from TRBV2 and TRBJ1-2; no clear D. As DNA, the CDR3 is TGTGCCAGCAGTGAAGAGAACTATGGCTACACCTTC. It specifies CASSEENYGYTF. Full variable domain (rest looked up from reference TRBV2 and TRBJ1-2): EPEVTQTPSHQVTQMGQEVILRCVPISNHLYFYWYRQILGQKVEFLVSFYNNEISEKSEIFDDQFSVERPDGSNFTLKIRSTKLEDSAMYFCASSEENYGYTFGSGTRLTVV.